The 8 T cell receptor beta chains listed next were all sequenced from one sample in a study of cytotoxic CD8 clonotypes in ibrutinib-treated CLL. The assay was immunoSEQ multiplex PCR, and TCRdb's table has in-frame clones only and misses some. The table has roughly 130,000 clones, about 91% seen once. The input for sequencing was PBMCs, taken after 12 months of ibrutinib treatment. These receptor sequences come from a human donor with chronic lymphocytic leukemia.

This clone was seen once. The V and J genes are TRBV2 and TRBJ1-1; the D is unclear. V was clipped by 7 bases and J by 5 bases, with 5 bases between them. Germline values: CDR1 SNHLY, CDR2 FYNNEI. This CDR3 comprises 10 residues. This CDR3 is CASIVTEAFF. For the CDR3, the DNA is TGTGCCAGCATCGTTACTGAAGCTTTCTTT.

The chain is built from TRBV28 and TRBJ1-1, with D unclear. This CDR3 is 15 amino acids long. CDR1 and CDR2 (germline): MDHEN, SYDVKM. The V gene lost 2 bases and the J gene lost 3 bases, with 13 bases spanning the gap. The CDR3 DNA follows: TGTGCCAGCAGTTTAGTTCGGCCCGGGCACACTGAAGCTTTCTTT. Amino acids: CASSLVRPGHTEAFF. The entire variable domain, with the rest obtained from reference TRBV28 and TRBJ1-1, is as follows: DVKVTQSSRYLVKRTGEKVFLECVQDMDHENMFWYRQDPGLGLRLIYFSYDVKMKEKGDIPEGYSVSREKKERFSLILESASTNQTSMYLCASSLVRPGHTEAFFGQGTRLTVV.

In this sample, this clone turned up once. The V and J genes are TRBV7-3 and TRBJ2-3; 7 positions agree with TRBD2. Per germline, CDR1 SGHTA and CDR2 FQGTGA. This CDR3 has 15 amino acids. The J segment lost 3 bases and the V segment lost 2 bases, leaving 5 bases of the junction unmatched. Here the CDR3 DNA reads TGTGCCAGCAGCTTATCGGTCGGGAGGACAGATACGCAGTATTTT. Residues: CASSLSVGRTDTQYF.

This clone has a single count. This chain links TRBV7-6 with TRBJ1-3, with a weak D call TRBD1 (5 bases). CDR3 length: 15 amino acids. The V end was cut by 5 bases, the J end by 2 bases, with 13 bases between. Per germline, CDR1 SGHVS and CDR2 FNYEAQ. The CDR3 is CASSPKPGAGNTIYF. Here the CDR3 DNA reads TGTGCCAGCAGCCCTAAACCGGGGGCTGGAAACACCATATATTTT.

The CDR3 spells CARSLDQALPPAPAKNIQYF. In DNA, the CDR3 is TGTGCCAGAAGTCTCGACCAAGCACTTCCCCCCGCCCCAGCCAAAAACATTCAGTACTTC. The V and J genes are TRBV5-3 and TRBJ2-4; no clear D. TRBV5-3 is an ORF, with its function uncertain. V lost 5 bases, J lost 0 bases, and 27 bases lay in between. This CDR3 comprises 20 residues.

The V gene is TRBV19, the J gene TRBJ2-7; the match to TRBD1 covers 7 bases. Losses at the gene ends were 7 bases for V and 0 bases for J; bases not matched to a gene: 15. This CDR3 has 17 amino acids. Germline-derived CDR1 and CDR2 are LNHDA and SQIVND (reference sequence). CDR3 in amino acids: CASTNAETGSSSYEQYF. As DNA, the CDR3 is TGTGCCAGTACCAACGCCGAGACAGGGTCAAGCTCCTACGAGCAGTACTTC. The full variable domain, in which reference TRBV19 and TRBJ2-7 provide the parts outside the CDR3, is DGGITQSPKYLFRKEGQNVTLSCEQNLNHDAMYWYRQDPGQGLRLIYYSQIVNDFQKGDIAEGYSVSREKKESFPLTVTSAQKNPTAFYLCASTNAETGSSSYEQYFGPGTRLTVT.

The count of this clone is one. The chain recombines TRBV4-3 with TRBJ2-3; 12 nucleotides agree with TRBD2. The CDR3 is made up of 18 amino acids. From germline, CDR1 is LGHNA and CDR2 YSLEER. The V and J ends lost 4 bases and 2 bases, in that order; junction bases with no gene match: 10. CDR3 protein: CASSPRAGLAGTTDTQYF. The DNA of the CDR3 is TGCGCCAGCAGCCCCCGCGCCGGACTAGCGGGAACCACAGATACGCAGTATTTT.

This clone was found once. The CDR3 sequence: CASSHVGAVGSYEQYF. In DNA, the CDR3 is TGTGCCAGCAGCCATGTCGGTGCAGTTGGATCCTACGAGCAGTACTTC. The chain employs TRBV7-6 and TRBJ2-7, with no clear D. Germline-derived CDR1 and CDR2 are SGHVS and FNYEAQ. The CDR3 is 16 amino acids. V lost 5 bases and J lost 1, with 18 bases in between.